A selection of T cell receptor beta chains follows, all from one sample in a study of T cell responses to AZD1222 COVID-19 vaccine. Profiled with immunoSEQ multiplex PCR; TCRdb holds only in-frame clones, not every one. Here the sample spans approximately 150,000 clones, 80% to 95% being singletons. The specimen comprised peripheral blood, sampled on day 0 of MenACWY control vaccination. The receptor source for this set is an adult in good health. Both conserved end residues are part of each CDR3. Each record gives: V gene, clone size, D gene, J gene, CDR3 DNA, CDR3 protein. D genes are given only for firm matches. Rows give clone size only sometimes, using once, few, many, or a class for an expanded clone.

TRBV10-2,once,TRBD2,TRBJ2-7,TGCGCCAGCAGCCTGGGGGGGACTAGCAGGGTCTACGAGCAGTACTTC,CASSLGGTSRVYEQYF
TRBV6-2/TRBV6-3,NA,NA,TRBJ1-6,TGTGCCAGCAGTTGGGACACCTATAATTCACCCCTCCACTTT,CASSWDTYNSPLHF
TRBV18,NA,TRBD2,TRBJ2-7,TGTGCCAGCTCACCAGGACTAGCGGGAGTCGGGGAGCAGTACTTC,CASSPGLAGVGEQYF
TRBV2,NA,NA,TRBJ2-5,TGTGCCAGCAGTGGACAGGCTGAGGCAGAGACCCAGTACTTC,CASSGQAEAETQYF
TRBV15,NA,NA,TRBJ2-1,TGTGCCACCAGCAGAGATACGGGGAGGAACAATGAGCAGTTCTTC,CATSRDTGRNNEQFF
TRBV6-1,NA,NA,TRBJ2-5,TGTGCCAGCAGTGAATTCGGCCAAGAGACCCAGTACTTC,CASSEFGQETQYF
TRBV5-1,NA,NA,TRBJ1-1,TGCGCCAGCAGTAGTGGGACACCGAACACTGAAGCTTTCTTT,CASSSGTPNTEAFF
TRBV6-1,NA,NA,TRBJ1-4,TGTGCCAGCAGTGGAGCTGGGGACGGCTTACGGCTGTTTTTT,CASSGAGDGLRLFF
TRBV6-1,NA,TRBD1,TRBJ1-2,TGTGCCAGCAGTGACATTGACAGGGCTTATGGCTACACCTTC,CASSDIDRAYGYTF
TRBV6-5,NA,NA,TRBJ2-7,TGTGCCAGCAGTTTATTCAGTGGCGAGCAGTACTTC,CASSLFSGEQYF
TRBV7-2,many,TRBD1,TRBJ2-3,TGTGCCAGCAGCGACCGGACAGGGGGTTTTTCAGATACGCAGTATTTT,CASSDRTGGFSDTQYF
TRBV6-5,NA,NA,TRBJ1-3,TGTGCCAGCAGTTTAGACGGTGGGTCTGGAAACACCATATATTTT,CASSLDGGSGNTIYF
TRBV19,NA,TRBD1,TRBJ1-1,TGTGCCAGTAGTATAGAAGGGACAGTCAACACTGAAGCTTTCTTT,CASSIEGTVNTEAFF
TRBV10-3,NA,NA,TRBJ2-7,TGTGCCATCACAATCGGGGCGGGGACCTACGAGCAGTACTTC,CAITIGAGTYEQYF
TRBV18,NA,NA,TRBJ1-5,TGTGCCAGCTCACCCGACGTTAGCAATCAGCCCCAGCATTTT,CASSPDVSNQPQHF
TRBV27,NA,NA,TRBJ2-1,TGTGCCAGCAGTTCCTTGAGCTCCTACAATGAGCAGTTCTTC,CASSSLSSYNEQFF
TRBV30,NA,NA,TRBJ2-1,TGTGCCTGGGCCTCGGGACCCGAGGATGAGCAGTTCTTC,CAWASGPEDEQFF
TRBV6-5,NA,NA,TRBJ2-1,TGTGCCAGCAGTTATGGCGGGACAAACAATGAGCAGTTCTTC,CASSYGGTNNEQFF
TRBV7-9,NA,NA,TRBJ2-5,TGTGCCAGCAGCCCGACGGGGGAGACCCAGTACTTC,CASSPTGETQYF
TRBV19,NA,NA,TRBJ1-6,TGTGCCAGTAGTAACCCCACGGGACGGAGAAATTCACCCCTCCACTTT,CASSNPTGRRNSPLHF
TRBV27,NA,TRBD1,TRBJ1-1,TGTGCCAGCAGCCACACTGACACCAGGGGGCGGAACACTGAAGCTTTCTTT,CASSHTDTRGRNTEAFF
TRBV6-5,once,NA,TRBJ1-1,TGTGCCAGCAGCGTACAGAAAGACACTGAAGCTTTCTTT,CASSVQKDTEAFF
TRBV28,NA,TRBD2,TRBJ2-1,TGTGCCAGCAGTTCCATAGCGGGAGGAAGGTATGAGCAGTTCTTC,CASSSIAGGRYEQFF
TRBV12-3/TRBV12-4,NA,NA,TRBJ1-5,TGTGCCAGCAGTTTAAGGGACCGTCAGCCCCAGCATTTT,CASSLRDRQPQHF
TRBV4-2,NA,TRBD2,TRBJ2-2,TGTGCCAGCAGCCAAGATCCCCCCGGGCGGGAGTACCGTACCGGGGAGCTGTTTTTT,CASSQDPPGREYRTGELFF
TRBV19,NA,TRBD1,TRBJ1-1,TGTGCCAGTAGGAATCGGGACAGGGTGAACACTGAAGCTTTCTTT,CASRNRDRVNTEAFF
TRBV11-1,NA,TRBD2,TRBJ2-3,TGTGCCAGCAGCTTATCCGCTAGCGGAACAGATACGCAGTATTTT,CASSLSASGTDTQYF
TRBV19,NA,NA,TRBJ1-1,TGTGCCAGTAGATCGGCAGGAACCTCCACTGAAGCTTTCTTT,CASRSAGTSTEAFF
TRBV4-3,NA,NA,TRBJ1-2,TGCGCCAGCAGCCAAGACTTCGGAACAGGAAATGGCTACACCTTC,CASSQDFGTGNGYTF
TRBV3-1/TRBV3-2,NA,TRBD2,TRBJ2-7,TGTGCCAGCAGCTGGTCCGGGACTAGTCGTGAAGAGCAGTACTTC,CASSWSGTSREEQYF
TRBV3-1/TRBV3-2,once,NA,TRBJ1-2,TGTGCCAGCAGCCAAGACGGTCGCTATAACTATGGCTACACCTTC,CASSQDGRYNYGYTF
TRBV9,NA,NA,TRBJ2-1,TGTGCCAGCACCCCCCTATCCTCCTACAATGAGCAGTTCTTC,CASTPLSSYNEQFF
TRBV2,NA,NA,TRBJ2-7,TGTGCCAGCAGGGGGCAGACCGGGGCTAACTACGAGCAGTACTTC,CASRGQTGANYEQYF
TRBV5-1,once,NA,TRBJ1-2,TGCGCCAGCAGCTTCTCCCGGACAGATACGTACGGCTACACCTTC,CASSFSRTDTYGYTF
TRBV29-1,once,TRBD2,TRBJ2-7,TGCAGCGTTGAACTCCGCCGAAATAGCGGGCCCTACGAGCAGTACTTC,CSVELRRNSGPYEQYF
TRBV5-3,once,NA,TRBJ1-6,TGTGCCAGAAGTTCGGGTCGTTATAATTCACCCCTCCACTTT,CARSSGRYNSPLHF
TRBV7-3,NA,TRBD1,TRBJ1-5,TGTGCCAGCAGCTTGGACAGGGGAGGCAATCAGCCCCAGCATTTT,CASSLDRGGNQPQHF
TRBV19,once,NA,TRBJ2-3,TGTGCCAGTAGCCCGCCCGAGCAAGATACGCAGTATTTT,CASSPPEQDTQYF
TRBV4-1,many,NA,TRBJ2-1,TGCGCCAGCAGAGCTATTCTCAGGGGAAGTGAGCAGTTCTTC,CASRAILRGSEQFF
TRBV2,NA,TRBD1,TRBJ1-1,TGTGCCAGCATTCGGGACAGGGGAACTGAAGCTTTCTTT,CASIRDRGTEAFF
TRBV27,NA,NA,TRBJ1-4,TGTGCCAGCAGATCCACGGGAGCAACTAATGAAAAACTGTTTTTT,CASRSTGATNEKLFF
TRBV7-9,NA,NA,TRBJ2-2,TGTGCCAGCAGCTTAGTGGGCAGGGACGCCACCGGGGAGCTGTTTTTT,CASSLVGRDATGELFF
TRBV5-6,NA,NA,TRBJ2-7,TGTGCCAGCAGCTTGCTCGGTAGGTTAACCGAGCAGTACTTC,CASSLLGRLTEQYF
TRBV27,NA,NA,TRBJ2-7,TGTGCCAGCAGTTCTGCCGCAGAGACAGCGTCCTACGAGCAGTACTTC,CASSSAAETASYEQYF
TRBV21-1,NA,NA,TRBJ2-1,TGTGCCAGCAGCAAAGAAAGGAGCGACAGCTCCTACAATGAGCAGTTCTTC,CASSKERSDSSYNEQFF
TRBV27,NA,TRBD2,TRBJ2-1,TGTGCCAGCCCTTCCCAACGGGGGGGAAGCTCCTACAATGAGCAGTTCTTC,CASPSQRGGSSYNEQFF
TRBV14,NA,NA,TRBJ1-4,TGTGCCAGCAGCCCAGTTTCCAATGAAAAACTGTTTTTT,CASSPVSNEKLFF
TRBV15,NA,NA,TRBJ2-1,TGTGCCACCAGCTCAGGGGAGGGGCGTAATGAGCAGTTCTTC,CATSSGEGRNEQFF
TRBV4-2,NA,TRBD1,TRBJ1-4,TGTGCCAGCAGCCTTACACCGGGACAGGGTGTTAAGGGAACTAATGAAAAACTGTTTTTT,CASSLTPGQGVKGTNEKLFF
TRBV27,NA,NA,TRBJ1-1,TGTGCCAGCAGTGGTCGGGGAAGTGCGAACACTGAAGCTTTCTTT,CASSGRGSANTEAFF